This TCR beta chain emerged from a study of Graves' ophthalmopathy and Graves' hyperthyroidism. This CDR3 has 14 amino acids. Trimming shortened V by 4 bases and J by 0 bases, and 10 bases separated the two germline ends. From germline, CDR1 is SGHDT and CDR2 YYEEEE. The TCR beta CDR3 regions underwent amplification from RNA transcripts. Following a first-round RT-PCR that used HTBI primers, a second-round multiplex PCR was carried out. TCRdb reprocessed the multiplex PCR reads with MiXCR, giving one entry per CDR3 protein. The sample contains around 1.1 million distinct CDR3 sequences, less than 45% of which appear only once. In this sample, this clonotype turned up many times.

The genes are TRBV5-6 and TRBJ2-5, with TRBD2 as a possible D gene (6 bases). Sequenced: peripheral blood or thyroid tissue (not recorded which). The TCR originated in an adult man with Graves' hyperthyroidism. This CDR3 is CASSRTSYQETQYF. The CDR3 region has the DNA TGTGCCAGCAGCCGTACTAGCTACCAAGAGACCCAGTACTTC. The variable domain in full, completed from reference TRBV5-6 and TRBJ2-5, reads DAGVTQSPTHLIKTRGQQVTLRCSPKSGHDTVSWYQQALGQGPQFIFQYYEEEERQRGNFPDRFSGHQFPNYSSELNVNALLLGDSALYLCASSRTSYQETQYFGPGTRLLVL.